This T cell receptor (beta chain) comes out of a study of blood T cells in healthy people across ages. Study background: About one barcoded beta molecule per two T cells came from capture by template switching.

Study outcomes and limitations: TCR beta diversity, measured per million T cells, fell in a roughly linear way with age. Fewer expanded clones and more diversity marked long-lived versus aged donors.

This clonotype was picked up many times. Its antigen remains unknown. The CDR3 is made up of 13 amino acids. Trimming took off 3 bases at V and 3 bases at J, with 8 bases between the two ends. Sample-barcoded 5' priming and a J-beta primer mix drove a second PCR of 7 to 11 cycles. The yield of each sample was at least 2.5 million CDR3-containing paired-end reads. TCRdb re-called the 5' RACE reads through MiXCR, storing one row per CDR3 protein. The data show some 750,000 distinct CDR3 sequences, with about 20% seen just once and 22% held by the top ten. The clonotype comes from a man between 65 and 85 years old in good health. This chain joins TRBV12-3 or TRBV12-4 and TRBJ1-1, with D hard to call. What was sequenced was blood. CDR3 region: CASSFGGDTEAFF. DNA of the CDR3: TGTGCCAGCAGTTTTGGTGGGGACACTGAAGCTTTCTTT.